The 32 T cell receptor beta chains listed next were all sequenced from one sample in a study of blood T cell repertoires in COVID-19. The data were produced by immunoSEQ multiplex PCR, yet TCRdb's version contains in-frame clones alone and is incomplete. The repertoire holds about 390,000 clones, about 89% seen once, with 2.3% in the top ten. Sample: peripheral blood. These receptors were obtained from a woman aged 55-75 years with COVID-19, enrolled during active disease.

V and J are TRBV23-1 and TRBJ1-6; D is undetermined. TRBV23-1 is an ORF for which the function is uncertain. The V end was cut by 2 bases, the J end by 7 bases, with 9 bases between. The CDR3 is 14 amino acids. DNA of the CDR3: TGCGCCAGCAGTCAAGACATGCCGAATTCACCCCTCCACTTT. Protein product: CASSQDMPNSPLHF.

This chain joins TRBV7-9 and TRBJ1-2, with TRBD1 matching over 8 bases. This CDR3 region has 14 residues. V lost 1 base and J lost 8; bases outside the gene matches: 6. Germline CDR1 SEHNR, CDR2 FQNEAQ (reference sequence). The chain's CDR3 is CASSLGRGLLGYTF. DNA for the CDR3: TGTGCCAGCAGCTTAGGCAGGGGGCTTTTGGGCTACACCTTC.

The chain recombines TRBV25-1 with TRBJ1-1, with D possibly TRBD1 on 6 matching bases. V dropped 5 bases and J dropped 0 bases, with 13 bases sitting between them. The CDR3 totals 15 residues. From germline, CDR1 is MGHDK and CDR2 SYGVNS. Written as DNA, the CDR3 is TGTGCCAGCAGTCGGGGGGCTTCATTGAACACTGAAGCTTTCTTT. Translated, it gives CASSRGASLNTEAFF.

The gene calls are TRBV7-2 and TRBJ2-2; 10 positions match TRBD2. The germline gives CDR1 SGHTA, CDR2 FQGNSA. This CDR3 is built from 15 residues. Trimming took 5 bases from V and 6 from J; bases not matched to a gene: 6. The CDR3 spells CASSQAGGAAGELFF. Here the CDR3 DNA reads TGTGCCAGCAGCCAAGCGGGGGGGGCGGCCGGGGAGCTGTTTTTT.

This chain uses TRBV5-1 with TRBJ2-7, with 9 bases fitting TRBD1. Germline loops: CDR1 SGHRS, CDR2 YFSETQ. This CDR3 region has 15 residues. The J segment lost 4 bases and the V segment lost 4 bases, leaving 9 bases of the junction unmatched. CDR3 in DNA: TGCGCCAGCAGCGTTGCGGGACAGGGTATATACGAGCAGTACTTC. This codes for CASSVAGQGIYEQYF.

The V gene is TRBV3-1 (or the pseudogene TRBV3-2), the J gene TRBJ2-5, with TRBD2 matching over 15 bases. After removal of 4 bases from V and 5 bases from J, the junction contained 8 bases not matched to a gene. Germline lookup yields CDR1 LGHDT and CDR2 YNNKEL (reference sequence). The CDR3 totals 17 residues. CDR3 region: CASSPWTSGGAWETQYF. DNA of the CDR3: TGTGCCAGCAGCCCCTGGACTAGCGGGGGGGCATGGGAGACCCAGTACTTC.

J is TRBJ2-4 and V is TRBV4-2; 10 bases map to TRBD2. CDR1 and CDR2 from the germline V gene are LGHNA and YNFKEQ. This CDR3 has 17 residues. V lost 0 bases, J lost 5 bases, and 7 bases stayed unmatched. CDR3 sequence: CASSQEPSSGGENIQYF. The CDR3 nucleotides are TGTGCCAGCAGCCAAGAACCCTCGAGCGGGGGGGAAAACATTCAGTACTTC.

The V call is TRBV12-5, the J call TRBJ1-6, with D hard to call. Trimming took off 2 bases at V and 9 bases at J, with 8 bases between the two ends. There are 13 residues in the CDR3. Germline lookup yields CDR1 LGHNT and CDR2 FRNRAP. CDR3 bases: TGTGCTAGTGGTTTGTACGTGAGTTCACCCCTCCACTTT. Its protein product is CASGLYVSSPLHF.

V is TRBV11-2 and J is TRBJ2-3, with 8 bases matching TRBD1. Germline CDR1 and CDR2: SGHAT and FQNNGV. J gave up 3 bases and V 5 bases, and 7 bases lay outside the gene matches. The CDR3 runs to 15 residues. The CDR3 DNA sequence: TGTGCCAGCAGCCCCAGCCGGGACAGGACAGATACGCAGTATTTT. This codes for CASSPSRDRTDTQYF.

The chain combines TRBV19 with TRBJ2-1; TRBD1 agrees at 12 bases. V shed 7 bases and J 8 bases; nucleotides not matched to a gene: 9. Germline CDR1 is LNHDA and CDR2 is SQIVND (reference sequence). There are 15 residues in the CDR3. CDR3 loop: CASKPGQGARYEQFF. The CDR3 DNA sequence: TGTGCCAGTAAACCGGGACAGGGGGCTAGATATGAGCAGTTCTTC.

This chain connects TRBV7-8 to TRBJ1-1; the match to TRBD1 covers 9 bases. Trimming took 5 bases from V and 7 from J; bases not matched to a gene: 11. This CDR3 region has 15 residues. Germline V gives CDR1 SGHVS, CDR2 FQNEAQ. In nucleotides, the CDR3 is TGTGCCAGCAGCCGACAGGGGGGCACCCCACTTGAAGCTTTCTTT. It yields the protein CASSRQGGTPLEAFF. Variable domain in full (rest from reference TRBV7-8 and TRBJ1-1): GAGVSQSPRYKVAKRGQDVALRCDPISGHVSLFWYQQALGQGPEFLTYFQNEAQLDKSGLPSDRFFAERPEGSVSTLKIQRTQQEDSAVYLCASSRQGGTPLEAFFGQGTRLTVV.

This chain joins TRBV6-5 and TRBJ2-3; TRBD2 matches at 8 bases. The V gene end was trimmed by 6 bases and the J gene end by 0 bases; junction bases not matched to a gene: 5. Germline loops: CDR1 MNHEY, CDR2 SVGAGI. The CDR3 has 15 amino acids. CDR3 nucleotides: TGTGCCAGCAGAAGCGGGGGACCGAGCACAGATACGCAGTATTTT. The encoded protein is CASRSGGPSTDTQYF.

The chain uses TRBV10-3 and TRBJ1-2; TRBD1 matches 7 bases. The V gene end was trimmed by 6 bases and the J gene end by 8 bases; junction bases not matched to a gene: 9. CDR3 length: 13 residues. Germline values: CDR1 ENHRY, CDR2 SYGVKD. CDR3 protein: CAISAGGRVGYTF. In nucleotides, the CDR3 is TGTGCCATCAGCGCAGGGGGAAGAGTCGGCTACACCTTC.

About this clone: Other nucleotide sequences in the sample specify the same CDR3. This sequence joins TRBV6-5 and TRBJ1-6; 10 nucleotides agree with TRBD1. Trimming removed 0 bases from V and 8 bases from J; junction bases left unmatched: 1. Germline values: CDR1 MNHEY, CDR2 SVGAGI. The length of the CDR3 is 15 residues. The CDR3 sequence is CASSYSGTGDSPLHF. Written as DNA, the CDR3 is TGTGCCAGCAGTTACTCTGGGACAGGGGATTCACCCCTCCACTTT.

This clone was counted between two and nine times. The chain recombines TRBV20-1 with TRBJ1-2, with 7 bases aligning to TRBD1. Germline V gene data show CDR1 as DFQATT and CDR2 as SNEGSKA (reference sequence). V was pared by 3 bases and J by 7 bases, with 11 bases of the junction left unmatched. The CDR3 is made up of 14 amino acids. The CDR3 here is CSASSTGYTVGYTF. CDR3 nucleotides: TGCAGTGCTAGTTCGACAGGGTATACGGTTGGCTACACCTTC.

The chain joins TRBV27 to TRBJ2-7, with 11 bases identical to TRBD1. V dropped 2 bases and J dropped 6; count of bases not matched to a gene: 6. Germline-derived CDR1 and CDR2 are MNHEY and SMNVEV (reference sequence). The CDR3 sequence is 15 residues long. This chain's CDR3 is CASSLRGQGVFEQYF. CDR3 DNA: TGTGCCAGCAGTTTACGGGGACAGGGGGTCTTCGAGCAGTACTTC.

V usage is TRBV19 and J usage is TRBJ1-2; TRBD1 is a possible D gene (6 bases). Trimming took off 6 bases at V and 7 bases at J, with 15 bases between the two ends. This CDR3 has 13 residues. Germline lookup yields CDR1 LNHDA and CDR2 SQIVND (reference sequence). The CDR3 DNA follows: TGTGCCAGTAGCCCAGAGGGGGTTCGTGGCTACACCTTC. Translation gives CASSPEGVRGYTF.

The chain uses TRBV2 and TRBJ2-1; unclear D gene. The CDR3 contains 13 residues. Germline V gives CDR1 SNHLY, CDR2 FYNNEI. V was clipped by 5 bases and J by 4 bases, with 9 bases between them. CDR3 DNA: TGTGCCAGCAGTACCACACAATACAATGAGCAGTTCTTC. It yields the protein CASSTTQYNEQFF.

The chain employs TRBV11-1 and TRBJ2-3, with 7 bases fitting TRBD1. V shed 6 bases, J shed 0 bases, and the junction held 9 bases outside the gene matches. CDR1 and CDR2 from the germline V gene are SGHAT and FQDESV (reference sequence). There are 16 residues in the CDR3. CDR3 nucleotides: TGTGCCAGCAGACCTAAGGACAGGTCTAGCACAGATACGCAGTATTTT. It is translated as CASRPKDRSSTDTQYF.

This clone was seen a single time. The chain links TRBV19 to TRBJ2-2; D may be TRBD1 (6 bases). Trimming removed 6 bases from V and 0 bases from J, with 11 bases in between. Germline V gene sequence: CDR1 LNHDA, CDR2 SQIVND (reference sequence). The CDR3 runs 15 residues. As DNA, the CDR3 is TGTGCCAGTAGGCCGACAGGCGCGAACACCGGGGAGCTGTTTTTT. Translating it yields CASRPTGANTGELFF.

The chain links TRBV6-5 to TRBJ2-5; 7 bases align to TRBD1. With 6 bases clipped from V and 2 bases from J, the junction kept 9 bases outside the gene matches. Germline V CDR1 and CDR2: MNHEY, SVGAGI. This CDR3 region has 15 residues. In nucleotides, the CDR3 is TGTGCCAGCAGGGGACAGCGCGGTGGGCAAGAGACCCAGTACTTC. Residues: CASRGQRGGQETQYF.

The V gene is TRBV3-1 (or the pseudogene TRBV3-2), the J gene TRBJ2-7; D is perhaps TRBD1 (6 bases). The CDR3 sequence is 15 residues long. V lost 3 bases, J lost 0 bases, and 12 bases lay in between. The germline V gene encodes CDR1 LGHDT and CDR2 YNNKEL (reference sequence). Here the CDR3 DNA reads TGTGCCAGCAGCCAGGGGGCCCTAACCTCCTACGAGCAGTACTTC. Amino acid sequence: CASSQGALTSYEQYF.

J is TRBJ2-7 and V is TRBV5-1; D call uncertain. Trimming pared 3 bases from V and 4 bases from J, leaving 8 bases between. The CDR3 has 12 residues. Germline CDR1 reads SGHRS; CDR2 reads YFSETQ. The CDR3 DNA reads as TGCGCCAGCAGCTCCGACACGTACGAGCAGTACTTC. This gives the protein CASSSDTYEQYF.

In DNA, the CDR3 is TGCAGCGTTGAAGTGGTACAGGGACAGCCCCAGCATTTT. Its protein is CSVEVVQGQPQHF. The chain employs TRBV29-1 and TRBJ1-5; tentative D call: TRBD1 (6 bases). The ends were cut back, 1 base at V and 7 bases at J, with 11 bases in the middle. Germline loops: CDR1 SQVTM, CDR2 ANQGSEA. The length of the CDR3 is 13 residues.

The V gene is TRBV11-1, the J gene TRBJ2-3, with 9 bases that match TRBD1. Germline CDR1 reads SGHAT; CDR2 reads FQDESV (reference sequence). The CDR3 has 15 residues. Trimming cost V 3 bases and J 0 bases; bases outside gene matches: 1. DNA for the CDR3: TGTGCCAGCAGCTTGGACAGGGGAAGCACAGATACGCAGTATTTT. Translated: CASSLDRGSTDTQYF.

The chain carries TRBV5-1 and TRBJ2-7, with a weak D call TRBD2 (5 bases). The ends were cut back, 4 bases at V and 0 bases at J, with 17 bases in the middle. Germline CDR1 reads SGHRS; CDR2 reads YFSETQ. The CDR3 spans 16 residues. The DNA of the CDR3 is TGCGCCAGCAGCATAGGACTTGGGATCCTCTCCTACGAGCAGTACTTC. This gives the protein CASSIGLGILSYEQYF.

The chain links TRBV6-5 to TRBJ1-2; D is perhaps TRBD1 (6 bases). Trimming pared 2 bases from V and 0 bases from J, leaving 10 bases between. The germline CDR1 and CDR2 sequences are MNHEY and SVGAGI. This CDR3 is built from 15 residues. The CDR3 bases are TGTGCCAGCAGTTACAATTCAGGGGCTAACTATGGCTACACCTTC. It translates to CASSYNSGANYGYTF.

The rearrangement uses TRBV28 and TRBJ1-6, with 7 nucleotides matching TRBD1. The germline V gene encodes CDR1 MDHEN and CDR2 SYDVKM. V lost 6 bases, J lost 0 bases, and 11 bases stayed unmatched. This CDR3 has 18 residues. CDR3 nucleotide sequence: TGTGCCAGCAGAGATGGGACAGCGAGGAGCTCCTATAATTCACCCCTCCACTTT. It encodes CASRDGTARSSYNSPLHF. Looking up the rest from reference TRBV28 and TRBJ1-6 gives the full variable domain: DVKVTQSSRYLVKRTGEKVFLECVQDMDHENMFWYRQDPGLGLRLIYFSYDVKMKEKGDIPEGYSVSREKKERFSLILESASTNQTSMYLCASRDGTARSSYNSPLHFGNGTRLTVT.

The V and J genes are TRBV7-8 and TRBJ2-1, with TRBD2 matching 12 bases. The J segment lost 2 bases and the V segment lost 5 bases, leaving 7 bases of the junction unmatched. This CDR3 contains 17 residues. From germline, CDR1 is SGHVS and CDR2 FQNEAQ. The CDR3 sequence: CASSPGLAGTPYNEQFF. The CDR3 coding sequence is TGTGCCAGCAGCCCCGGACTAGCGGGGACCCCCTACAATGAGCAGTTCTTC.

Points on this clone: The same CDR3 is also encoded by other DNA sequences in this sample. V usage is TRBV3-1 (or the pseudogene TRBV3-2) and J usage is TRBJ2-7; no clear D gene. The V end lost 2 bases, the J end lost 4 bases, and 6 bases lay between the germline ends. Germline-derived CDR1 and CDR2 are LGHDT and YNNKEL (reference sequence). There are 12 residues in the CDR3. CDR3 nucleotides: TGTGCCAGCAGCCAAACCAGTTACGAGCAGTACTTC. This codes for CASSQTSYEQYF.

In nucleotides, the CDR3 is TGTGCCAGCAGTGTTGGCAGATCTGCTTCACCCCTCCACTTT. Its protein is CASSVGRSASPLHF. The chain combines TRBV2 with TRBJ1-6; D gene ambiguous. Germline values: CDR1 SNHLY, CDR2 FYNNEI. The CDR3 extends over 14 amino acids. V was cut by 4 bases and J by 9 bases, with 13 bases left in between.

The CDR3 region is CASSEGTGGSGNTIYF. The CDR3 region has the DNA TGTGCCAGCAGTGAAGGGACAGGGGGCTCTGGAAACACCATATATTTT. The rearrangement uses TRBV6-1 and TRBJ1-3; 10 bases are shared with TRBD1. CDR1 is MNHNS, CDR2 SASEGT, per germline. This CDR3 contains 16 residues. After removal of 1 base from V and 0 bases from J, the junction contained 0 bases not matched to a gene.